These T cell receptor beta chains were read from a single sample in a study of cytomegalovirus exposure and HLA in healthy donors. Only in-frame clones appear in the TCRdb table, and some are missing; sequencing was by immunoSEQ multiplex PCR. This table has almost 200,000 clones, 85% appearing once. The sequencing sample was made of PBMCs. Receptors were obtained from a woman aged 45 to 65 in good health and CMV-seronegative. Each CDR3 is given with its conserved first and last residue. The D gene is left open where the match is weak. For some rows the clone size is stated as once, few or many, or as a class when expanded; others skip it.

D: TRBD2; size: .; V: TRBV5-1; J: TRBJ2-1; DNA: TGCGCCAGCAGCTTGACGGGAGGTTACAATGAGCAGTTCTTC; CDR3: CASSLTGGYNEQFF
D: .; size: .; V: TRBV7-2; J: TRBJ2-3; DNA: TGTGCCAGCAGCCTGGGAACAGGACATAGCACAGATACGCAGTATTTT; CDR3: CASSLGTGHSTDTQYF
D: TRBD1; size: .; V: TRBV7-9; J: TRBJ1-1; DNA: TGTGCCAGCAGCTCTGATCGGACAGGGGAGCACACTGAAGCTTTCTTT; CDR3: CASSSDRTGEHTEAFF
D: TRBD1; size: .; V: TRBV5-1; J: TRBJ2-3; DNA: TGCGCCAGCAGCCCCGGACAGGTGGTAGATACGCAGTATTTT; CDR3: CASSPGQVVDTQYF
D: TRBD2; size: few; V: TRBV7-2; J: TRBJ2-7; DNA: TGTGCCAGCAGCTTTCGAACTAGCGGGAAGGGGGAGCAGTACTTC; CDR3: CASSFRTSGKGEQYF
D: .; size: .; V: TRBV19; J: TRBJ1-5; DNA: TGTGCCAGTAGCCCACGGGGGGGGTCTGGCAATCAGCCCCAGCATTTT; CDR3: CASSPRGGSGNQPQHF
D: .; size: .; V: TRBV6-1; J: TRBJ2-3; DNA: TGTGCCAGCAGTGATGGGCTGGCAGGCAAGCAGTATTTT; CDR3: CASSDGLAGKQYF
D: .; size: .; V: TRBV6-4; J: TRBJ2-2; DNA: TGTGCCAGCAGTCCGGGACTGAACACCGGGGAGCTGTTTTTT; CDR3: CASSPGLNTGELFF
D: TRBD2; size: .; V: TRBV11-3; J: TRBJ2-3; DNA: TGTGCCAGCAGCTCCCGACTAGCGGGAGGGGCGGCTACGCAGTATTTT; CDR3: CASSSRLAGGAATQYF
D: .; size: .; V: TRBV19; J: TRBJ1-1; DNA: TGTGCCAGTATGGGCAGGGACACTGAAGCTTTCTTT; CDR3: CASMGRDTEAFF
D: .; size: .; V: TRBV7-9; J: TRBJ1-1; DNA: TGTGCCAGCAGCTTAACGGGGGTTAACACTGAAGCTTTCTTT; CDR3: CASSLTGVNTEAFF
D: .; size: .; V: TRBV5-1; J: TRBJ2-1; DNA: TGCGCCAGCAGCTTCTTAGCGGCGAGCTCCTACAATGAGCAGTTCTTC; CDR3: CASSFLAASSYNEQFF
D: TRBD1; size: .; V: TRBV7-2; J: TRBJ1-1; DNA: TGTGCCAGCAGCCCGGGACAGGGGGGCACTGAAGCTTTCTTT; CDR3: CASSPGQGGTEAFF
D: .; size: .; V: TRBV5-5; J: TRBJ1-1; DNA: TGTGCCAGCAGCCTGTTGGGCCCCGTTATGAACACTGAAGCTTTCTTT; CDR3: CASSLLGPVMNTEAFF
D: TRBD1; size: .; V: TRBV18; J: TRBJ1-1; DNA: TGTGCCAGCTCACCAGGGAACACAGGGGGCAGGCAGGCTTTCTTT; CDR3: CASSPGNTGGRQAFF
D: .; size: .; V: TRBV9; J: TRBJ2-7; DNA: TGTGCCAGCAGCGTAGGCCAGGGTCACGAGCAGTACTTC; CDR3: CASSVGQGHEQYF
D: .; size: .; V: TRBV15; J: TRBJ2-7; DNA: TGTGCCACCAGCAGAGACCGGAGGGACGGGCAGTACTTC; CDR3: CATSRDRRDGQYF
D: TRBD2; size: once; V: TRBV19; J: TRBJ2-7; DNA: TGTGCCAGTAGTGCCGGGACTAGCGGAAGGTACGAGCAGTACTTC; CDR3: CASSAGTSGRYEQYF
D: TRBD2; size: once; V: TRBV7-3; J: TRBJ2-1; DNA: TGTGCCAGCAGCCCCGTAGGGGCGGGAGGGCCAAGGGATGAGCAGTTCTTC; CDR3: CASSPVGAGGPRDEQFF